These 13 T cell receptor beta chains were all obtained from the same sample, sequenced in a study of blood T cell repertoires in COVID-19 (dated by TCRdb to 2020 to 2021). The library was made by the immunoSEQ multiplex PCR assay. TCRdb holds this immuneACCESS table with in-frame rearrangements only. Some clones are missing; in checked studies, unresolved V genes explain under half, and the rest has no known cause. The sample has 150,000 or so clones on record, about 88% of them singletons. The leading ten clones occupy roughly 7.3% of the sample. The sequenced sample was PBMCs or T cells enriched from blood (not recorded which). The receptors were gathered from a woman in her fifties or sixties who had recovered from COVID-19.

The V call is TRBV19, the J call TRBJ2-3; TRBD2 aligns across 8 bases. Trimming removed 6 bases from V and 1 base from J; junction bases left unmatched: 3. CDR1 is LNHDA, CDR2 SQIVND, per germline (reference sequence). The CDR3 totals 14 residues. Here the CDR3 DNA reads TGTGCCAGTAGAACTAGCGGCCGCACAGATACGCAGTATTTT. As protein: CASRTSGRTDTQYF.

This clone was picked up one time. The V gene is TRBV3-1 (or the pseudogene TRBV3-2), the J gene TRBJ2-3; 7 bases align to TRBD2. Losses at the gene ends were 5 bases for V and 4 bases for J; bases not matched to a gene: 6. The CDR3 totals 14 residues. CDR1 LGHDT and CDR2 YNNKEL come from the germline V gene (reference sequence). CDR3 nucleotides: TGTGCCAGCAGCTTGAGCGGGGTCGCAGATACGCAGTATTTT. Translating it yields CASSLSGVADTQYF.

This clone was recorded only once. The chain employs TRBV30 and TRBJ1-4, with a weak D call TRBD1 (6 bases). Trimming took off 3 bases at V and 8 bases at J, with 19 bases between the two ends. The CDR3 spans 15 residues. The V gene's germline CDR1 is GTSNPN and CDR2 SVGIG (reference sequence). DNA for the CDR3: TGTGCCTGGAGCCACGACAAAACAGGGATGGAAAAACTGTTTTTT. Translation: CAWSHDKTGMEKLFF. The whole variable domain, remainder taken from reference TRBV30 and TRBJ1-4, is SQTIHQWPATLVQPVGSPLSLECTVEGTSNPNLYWYRQAAGRGLQLLFYSVGIGQISSEVPQNLSASRPQDRQFILSSKKLLLSDSGFYLCAWSHDKTGMEKLFFGSGTQLSVL.

The chain links TRBV7-9 to TRBJ1-1, with D hard to call. Per germline, CDR1 SEHNR and CDR2 FQNEAQ (reference sequence). V was trimmed by 2 bases and J by 0 bases, leaving 16 bases between them. The CDR3 spans 17 residues. The DNA of the CDR3 is TGTGCCAGCAGCTTACCTCAAGCTCGTCTCATGAACACTGAAGCTTTCTTT. Amino acids: CASSLPQARLMNTEAFF.

The rearrangement joins TRBV6-5 to TRBJ1-2; 10 bases line up with TRBD1. J gave up 6 bases and V 6 bases, and 7 bases lay outside the gene matches. CDR1 is MNHEY, CDR2 SVGAGI, per germline. The CDR3 consists of 14 residues. In DNA, the CDR3 is TGTGCCAGCAGCAAAGGGGGGACAGGGGATGGCTACACCTTC. Translated, it gives CASSKGGTGDGYTF.

V usage is TRBV18 and J usage is TRBJ1-1, with D maybe TRBD1 (6 bases). Trimming left V 2 bases short and J 4 bases short, with 14 bases between. From germline, CDR1 is KGHSH and CDR2 LQKENI. This CDR3 is built from 15 residues. This CDR3 is CASSPGGGGTTEAFF. The CDR3 DNA reads TGTGCCAGCTCACCAGGCGGGGGGGGCACCACTGAAGCTTTCTTT.

This clone appeared once. V is TRBV7-8 and J is TRBJ2-7; TRBD2 might be the D (6 bases). CDR3 length: 13 amino acids. CDR1 and CDR2 from the germline V gene are SGHVS and FQNEAQ. Trimming removed 4 bases at V and 2 bases at J, with 9 bases between. The CDR3 spells CASSSAGPYEQYF. The CDR3 region has the DNA TGTGCCAGCAGCTCGGCGGGGCCCTACGAGCAGTACTTC. Complete variable domain (other parts from reference TRBV7-8 and TRBJ2-7): GAGVSQSPRYKVAKRGQDVALRCDPISGHVSLFWYQQALGQGPEFLTYFQNEAQLDKSGLPSDRFFAERPEGSVSTLKIQRTQQEDSAVYLCASSSAGPYEQYFGPGTRLTVT.

The genes are TRBV7-9 and TRBJ2-1; 7 positions agree with TRBD2. The CDR3 is 18 amino acids. The V gene's germline CDR1 is SEHNR and CDR2 FQNEAQ (reference sequence). V gave up 1 base and J gave up 0 bases; unmatched junction bases: 9. CDR3 sequence reads: CASSLDWAGGSSYNEQFF. The CDR3 nucleotides are TGTGCCAGCAGCTTAGATTGGGCAGGCGGGAGCTCCTACAATGAGCAGTTCTTC.

V is TRBV6-5 and J is TRBJ2-5, with a possible D match to TRBD1 (6 bases). CDR1 MNHEY and CDR2 SVGAGI come from the germline V gene. This CDR3 region has 14 residues. V lost 6 bases, J lost 5 bases, and 16 bases lay in between. CDR3 sequence (DNA): TGTGCCAGCAGCGCCGGCCAGGGGCGGGAGACCCAGTACTTC. It yields the protein CASSAGQGRETQYF.

This clone has only one observation. The rearrangement uses TRBV6-5 and TRBJ2-7; possibly TRBD1 for D (6 bases). V lost 6 bases and J 0 bases, leaving 12 bases between the germline ends. The CDR3 consists of 14 residues. Germline lookup yields CDR1 MNHEY and CDR2 SVGAGI. The CDR3 protein is CASRTRGHSYEQYF. The DNA for the CDR3 is TGTGCCAGCAGAACCAGGGGTCACTCCTACGAGCAGTACTTC.

This chain joins TRBV4-2 and TRBJ1-5; TRBD1 matches 11 bases. The V gene end was trimmed by 4 bases and the J gene end by 6 bases; junction bases not matched to a gene: 5. This CDR3 spans 15 amino acids. Germline CDR1 and CDR2: LGHNA and YNFKEQ. CDR3 protein: CASSPRTGGSQPQHF. The CDR3 DNA is TGTGCCAGCAGCCCCCGGACAGGGGGCAGTCAGCCCCAGCATTTT.

This chain links TRBV19 with TRBJ2-7; D is perhaps TRBD1 (5 bases). Trimming cost V 3 bases and J 3 bases, with 12 bases left between them. Germline CDR1 LNHDA, CDR2 SQIVND (reference sequence). The CDR3 covers 14 residues. The CDR3 reads CASSMATVGYEQYF. CDR3 bases: TGTGCCAGTAGTATGGCGACAGTGGGCTACGAGCAGTACTTC.

This chain connects TRBV27 to TRBJ2-7, with 11 positions matching TRBD2. CDR3 size: 16 residues. The germline gives CDR1 MNHEY, CDR2 SMNVEV (reference sequence). V lost 6 bases, J lost 4 bases, and 11 bases stayed unmatched. The CDR3 coding sequence is TGTGCCAGCAGACTCACTAGCGGGAGAGGTGGGTACGAGCAGTACTTC. Its protein product is CASRLTSGRGGYEQYF.